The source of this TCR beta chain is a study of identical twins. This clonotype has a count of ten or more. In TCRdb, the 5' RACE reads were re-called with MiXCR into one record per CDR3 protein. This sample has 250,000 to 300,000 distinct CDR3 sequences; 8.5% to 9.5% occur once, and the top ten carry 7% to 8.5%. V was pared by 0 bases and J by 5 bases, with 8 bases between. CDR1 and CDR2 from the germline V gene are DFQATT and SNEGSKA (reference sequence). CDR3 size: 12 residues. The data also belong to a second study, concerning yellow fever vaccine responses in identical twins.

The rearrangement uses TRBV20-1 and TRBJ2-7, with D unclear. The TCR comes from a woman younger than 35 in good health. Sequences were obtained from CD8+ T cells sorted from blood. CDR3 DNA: TGCAGTGCTAGAGAAGAAGGCCACGAGCAGTACTTC. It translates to CSAREEGHEQYF.